Shown below are 7 T cell receptor beta chains from a single sample sequenced in a study of CD8 T cells in Susac syndrome (dated by TCRdb to between 2018 and 2020). Preparation of the library involved the immunoSEQ multiplex PCR assay. RNA was extracted with the RNeasy kit and roughly 0.5 to 1 ug was reverse transcribed using random hexamers. The public reads were reanalyzed by TCRdb: fastp trimming at Q25, MiXCR alignment, in-frame beta chains only. Each entry is one CDR3 protein sequence, shown with its most common DNA and genes. This sample has around 220,000 distinct CDR3 sequences in its table, and around nine tenths of those were observed once. The top ten constitute around 0.13% of the sample. Sequencing used CD8+ T cells from PBMCs. These receptors were obtained from a human donor with multiple sclerosis.

J is TRBJ2-1 and V is TRBV2, with D tentatively TRBD2 (6 bases). The CDR3 is 15 amino acids. Germline loops: CDR1 SNHLY, CDR2 FYNNEI. V lost 2 bases and J 2 bases, leaving 10 bases between the germline ends. The CDR3 nucleotides read TGTGCCAGCAGTGAAAAACTAGCTCCCTACAATGAGCAGTTCTTC. Translated: CASSEKLAPYNEQFF.

This rearrangement joins TRBV7-9 to TRBJ2-7; D unclear. The CDR3 length is 14 residues. Germline CDR1 SEHNR, CDR2 FQNEAQ (reference sequence). V was clipped by 5 bases and J by 3 bases, with 14 bases between them. CDR3: CASSPASGDYEQYF. The DNA of the CDR3 is TGTGCCAGCAGCCCCGCAAGTGGAGACTACGAGCAGTACTTC.

The V call is TRBV6-5, the J call TRBJ2-5, with unresolved D. Germline V CDR1 and CDR2: MNHEY, SVGAGI. V was cut by 2 bases and J by 4 bases, with 8 bases left in between. The CDR3 loop spans 13 amino acids. CDR3 sequence: CASSYVWGETQYF. For the CDR3, the DNA is TGTGCCAGCAGTTACGTCTGGGGAGAGACCCAGTACTTC.

The gene calls are TRBV29-1 and TRBJ2-3, with 11 bases aligning to TRBD1. CDR1 is SQVTM and CDR2 is ANQGSEA in the germline V gene. CDR3 length: 15 amino acids. V dropped 5 bases and J dropped 5; count of bases not matched to a gene: 9. CDR3 in amino acids: CSVCLDRGRVDTQYF. In DNA form, the CDR3 reads TGCAGCGTTTGCCTGGACAGGGGGCGAGTAGATACGCAGTATTTT.

The chain recombines TRBV20-1 with TRBJ2-7; tentatively, D is TRBD2 (5 bases). V was clipped by 6 bases and J by 6 bases, with 18 bases between them. CDR1 is DFQATT and CDR2 is SNEGSKA in the germline V gene (reference sequence). There are 13 residues in the CDR3. The CDR3 region is CSADEGFGGEQYF. CDR3 DNA: TGCAGTGCCGACGAGGGTTTTGGTGGCGAGCAGTACTTC.

Only a few counts were recorded for this clonotype. The rearrangement joins TRBV19 to TRBJ2-1; the match to TRBD2 covers 13 bases. Germline values: CDR1 LNHDA, CDR2 SQIVND (reference sequence). The CDR3 length is 14 residues. V lost 6 bases, J lost 8 bases, and 4 bases stayed unmatched. The chain's CDR3 is CASSRTSGRDEQFF. The CDR3 region has the DNA TGTGCCAGTAGCCGAACTAGCGGGAGGGATGAGCAGTTCTTC.

The genes are TRBV19 and TRBJ2-5; 7 nucleotides match TRBD2. V shed 7 bases and J 1 base; nucleotides not matched to a gene: 15. CDR1 and CDR2 from the germline V gene are LNHDA and SQIVND (reference sequence). This CDR3 is 17 amino acids long. Written as DNA, the CDR3 is TGTGCCAGTAAGGGCGGGGAGGGCAACCGATTCCAAGAGACCCAGTACTTC. It translates to CASKGGEGNRFQETQYF.